This passage covers 9 T cell receptor beta chains from one sample sequenced in a study of blood T cell repertoires in COVID-19. The data were produced by immunoSEQ multiplex PCR, yet TCRdb's version contains in-frame clones alone and is incomplete. Here the sample spans a few hundred thousand clones, around 80% being singletons. Material: PBMCs or T cells enriched from blood (not recorded which). The receptor set was obtained from a young man with acute COVID-19.

This clone was counted once. The chain links TRBV5-1 to TRBJ1-2, with unresolved D. The CDR3 extends over 14 amino acids. The germline V and J ends were trimmed by 4 bases and 8 bases, with 18 bases remaining between them. Germline CDR1 and CDR2: SGHRS and YFSETQ. The chain's CDR3 is CASSPREGLLGYTF. The CDR3 bases are TGCGCCAGCAGCCCGCGGGAGGGTCTGTTAGGCTACACCTTC. Full variable domain (rest looked up from reference TRBV5-1 and TRBJ1-2): KAGVTQTPRYLIKTRGQQVTLSCSPISGHRSVSWYQQTPGQGLQFLFEYFSETQRNKGNFPGRFSGRQFSNSRSEMNVSTLELGDSALYLCASSPREGLLGYTFGSGTRLTVV.

The gene calls are TRBV7-8 and TRBJ2-1; D is perhaps TRBD2 (5 bases). Trimming pared 5 bases from V and 8 bases from J, leaving 16 bases between. The CDR3 contains 14 residues. The V gene's germline CDR1 is SGHVS and CDR2 FQNEAQ. As DNA, the CDR3 is TGTGCCAGCAGCGAAGTAAGGCTAGCTCATGAGCAGTTCTTC. Protein product: CASSEVRLAHEQFF.

The chain is built from TRBV4-1 and TRBJ1-1, with unresolved D. The germline gives CDR1 MGHRA, CDR2 YSYEKL. The CDR3 is 14 residues long. V lost 7 bases, J lost 4 bases, and 16 bases lay in between. The DNA of the CDR3 is TGCGCCAGCACCCTAGACATCCTACCCACTGAAGCTTTCTTT. As protein: CASTLDILPTEAFF.

The chain uses TRBV18 and TRBJ1-5, with D possibly being TRBD1 (6 bases). The CDR3 contains 12 residues. Looked up from germline, CDR1 is KGHSH and CDR2 is LQKENI. Trimming took off 6 bases at V and 7 bases at J, with 10 bases between the two ends. In DNA, the CDR3 is TGTGCCAGCTCTTCAGGGGACCAGCCCCAGCATTTT. Protein: CASSSGDQPQHF.

The CDR3 DNA is TGCGCCAGCAGCCAAGATCTGGGGGCGGGTGGCTACACCTTC. Translation gives CASSQDLGAGGYTF. The chain uses TRBV4-1 and TRBJ1-2; TRBD1 is a possible D gene (6 bases). CDR3 length: 14 amino acids. CDR1 and CDR2 from the germline V gene are MGHRA and YSYEKL. V was cut by 0 bases and J by 7 bases, with 12 bases left in between.

The chain combines TRBV6-2 or TRBV6-3 with TRBJ1-5; D uncertain. Germline V gene lookup returns CDR1 MNHEY and CDR2 SVGEGT. The V end lost 2 bases, the J end lost 2 bases, and 16 bases lay between the germline ends. The length of the CDR3 is 17 residues. CDR3 protein: CASSYAIPLGGNQPQHF. Written as DNA, the CDR3 is TGTGCCAGCAGTTACGCCATCCCACTAGGAGGCAATCAGCCCCAGCATTTT.

J is TRBJ2-1 and V is TRBV11-2, with 7 bases that match TRBD1. In germline, CDR1 is SGHAT, CDR2 FQNNGV. The CDR3 spans 15 residues. V dropped 5 bases and J dropped 3; count of bases not matched to a gene: 7. The CDR3 loop reads CASSGQTGFYNEQFF. The CDR3 DNA reads as TGTGCCAGCAGCGGACAGACAGGGTTCTACAATGAGCAGTTCTTC.

This chain links TRBV6-4 with TRBJ2-6; 8 nucleotides agree with TRBD2. After removal of 0 bases from V and 2 bases from J, the junction contained 3 bases not matched to a gene. This CDR3 comprises 17 residues. CDR1 and CDR2 (germline): MRHNA, SNTAGT. Here the CDR3 DNA reads TGTGCCAGCAGTGACTCGACTAGCGCGGCTGGGGCCAACGTCCTGACTTTC. Protein: CASSDSTSAAGANVLTF.

The rearrangement uses TRBV7-9 and TRBJ1-3, with 7 positions matching TRBD1. The CDR3 consists of 19 residues. With V trimmed by 5 bases and J by 0 bases, 16 bases remained unmatched. CDR1 is SEHNR, CDR2 FQNEAQ, per germline (reference sequence). The CDR3 region is CASSTRDSDAQGSGNTIYF. The DNA for the CDR3 is TGTGCCAGCAGCACGCGGGACAGCGATGCGCAAGGCTCTGGAAACACCATATATTTT.